This entry features one T cell receptor (beta chain) sequence. Between the trimmed V and J ends, which lost 5 bases and 1 base, there was a span of 15 bases. Germline CDR1 is SGHTA and CDR2 is FQGNSA. There are 15 residues in the CDR3. TCRdb re-analysed the 5' RACE reads in MiXCR, keeping a single row per CDR3 protein. The top ten clones hold 4.3% of a sample with some 690,000 distinct CDR3 sequences, over 20% of them seen once. This record belongs to a study of identical twins. This sample also appeared in a second study, on T cells expressing NK-cell markers. Per that study: The share of CD8+ T cells held by dominant NKG2C+ clonotypes was about 1.0-8% in about six donors.

Sequencing was performed on PBMCs. The clonotype originates from a young woman in good health. The chain links TRBV7-2 to TRBJ2-7; D perhaps matches TRBD2 (6 bases). In DNA, the CDR3 is TGTGCCAGCAGCCCTCGGTGGCGGGGTTCCTACGAGCAGTACTTC. It encodes CASSPRWRGSYEQYF.